This T cell receptor (beta chain) is from a study of OX40 agonist ivuxolimab in advanced cancers. Study-level background: Two patients with cutaneous melanoma and one with hepatocellular carcinoma, three in total, showed partial responses. Study-wide findings and caveats: Circulating CD4+ and CD8+ T cells showed clonal expansion by week 6 at 0.1 to 3.0 mg/kg.

The V gene's germline CDR1 is SNHLY and CDR2 FYNNEI. The CDR3 contains 12 residues. V was shortened by 6 bases and J by 2 bases, with 8 bases between the two germline ends. Baseline, cycle 4 day 1, and cycle 7 day 1 were the blood sampling points. Regarding this clone: What it recognizes is unknown.

Assay used: immunoSEQ multiplex PCR; TCRdb lists only in-frame clones, some missing. The table records 43,000 or so clones, more than 85% of them present only once. The sequence derives from an adult with an advanced solid tumor such as melanoma, head and neck, liver or kidney cancer. The chain uses TRBV2 and TRBJ2-7; D is perhaps TRBD1 (5 bases). The specimen was CD4+ or CD8+ T cells sorted from blood, collected in a trial of the OX40 agonist ivuxolimab. The CDR3 here is CASRGRAYEQYF. The CDR3 DNA sequence: TGTGCCAGCAGGGGGCGAGCCTACGAGCAGTACTTC.